The present TCR beta chain was sequenced within a study of post-analysis software for immune sequencing data. A word on this clonotype: The target antigen is unknown.

General observations from the study: When compared against controls, multiple sclerosis patients showed significantly lower normalized Chao1 diversity. Among roughly 5 TRBV segments more frequent in patients than controls were TRBV5-6, TRBV5-1 and TRBV20-1.

Sequencing libraries made from TCR beta cDNA carried unique molecular identifiers. TCRdb passed the PCR reads through MiXCR, listing each CDR3 protein once. The table shows hundreds of thousands of distinct CDR3 sequences, with about 32% occurring only once. Germline CDR1 SGHRS, CDR2 YFSETQ. J was trimmed by 5 bases and V by 4 bases; bases with no gene match: 9. CDR3 size: 14 residues. This TCR was recovered from a girl aged 5-17 years with multiple sclerosis. The V and J genes are TRBV5-1 and TRBJ2-7, with 7 positions matching TRBD1. Source material: blood. CDR3 sequence: CASSPGTARNEQYF. As DNA, the CDR3 is TGCGCCAGCAGCCCGGGGACAGCTCGCAACGAGCAGTACTTC.